These T cell receptor beta chains were read from a single sample in a study of blood T cell repertoires in COVID-19. Some clones are missing from TCRdb's copy, which holds only in-frame ones; the method was immunoSEQ multiplex PCR. The sample has fewer than 350,000 clones, 88% seen once. The specimen sequenced was PBMCs or T cells enriched from blood (not recorded which). These receptors all come from a woman aged 25 to 45 who had been exposed to COVID-19. The CDR3 runs from the conserved cysteine through the conserved F or W. Each record gives: J gene, D gene, V gene, CDR3 DNA, CDR3 protein. D genes are given only for firm matches.

>TRBJ2-3|.|TRBV11-3
TGTGCCAGCAGCTTAAGTTTTGGGACTTCATCAGATACGCAGTATTTT
CASSLSFGTSSDTQYF
>TRBJ2-7|.|TRBV5-1
TGCGCCAGCAGCTTGGTAGCAAGCTACGAGCAGTACTTC
CASSLVASYEQYF
>TRBJ1-2|TRBD1|TRBV3-1/TRBV3-2
TGTGCCAGCAGCCAACGCGACAGGGTGGACTACACCTTC
CASSQRDRVDYTF
>TRBJ2-7|.|TRBV7-8
TGTGCCAGCAGCTTACAATCCTCCTACGAGCAGTACTTC
CASSLQSSYEQYF
>TRBJ1-1|.|TRBV7-6
TGTGCCAGCAGCTTAGGGTTGGGGGGGAACACTGAAGCTTTCTTT
CASSLGLGGNTEAFF
>TRBJ1-5|TRBD1|TRBV5-1
TGCGCCAGCAGCTTGTCAGGGGGGAATCAGCCCCAGCATTTT
CASSLSGGNQPQHF
>TRBJ2-7|.|TRBV15
TGTGCCACCAGCAGGGGGGGGACACGGGACTACGAGCAGTACTTC
CATSRGGTRDYEQYF
>TRBJ1-2|.|TRBV19
TGTGCCAGTAGTATCGAGGATGGCTACACCTTC
CASSIEDGYTF
>TRBJ1-6|.|TRBV6-5
TGTGCCAGCACACCCGGGTTTGGTTCACCCCTCCACTTT
CASTPGFGSPLHF
>TRBJ2-1|TRBD2|TRBV27
TGTGCCAGCAGTCCAGCCAAGCTCAGCGGGAGTTTCTACAATGAGCAGTTCTTC
CASSPAKLSGSFYNEQFF
>TRBJ2-5|.|TRBV9
TGTGCCAGCAGCGTAGCTTCGGACTTCCAAGAGACCCAGTACTTC
CASSVASDFQETQYF
>TRBJ2-3|TRBD2|TRBV7-9
TGTGCCAGCAGCTTAGATAGCGGGAGAGTAGATACGCAGTATTTT
CASSLDSGRVDTQYF
>TRBJ2-1|TRBD1|TRBV14
TGTGCCAGCAGCCATTTCGGGACAGCGTACAATGAGCAGTTCTTC
CASSHFGTAYNEQFF